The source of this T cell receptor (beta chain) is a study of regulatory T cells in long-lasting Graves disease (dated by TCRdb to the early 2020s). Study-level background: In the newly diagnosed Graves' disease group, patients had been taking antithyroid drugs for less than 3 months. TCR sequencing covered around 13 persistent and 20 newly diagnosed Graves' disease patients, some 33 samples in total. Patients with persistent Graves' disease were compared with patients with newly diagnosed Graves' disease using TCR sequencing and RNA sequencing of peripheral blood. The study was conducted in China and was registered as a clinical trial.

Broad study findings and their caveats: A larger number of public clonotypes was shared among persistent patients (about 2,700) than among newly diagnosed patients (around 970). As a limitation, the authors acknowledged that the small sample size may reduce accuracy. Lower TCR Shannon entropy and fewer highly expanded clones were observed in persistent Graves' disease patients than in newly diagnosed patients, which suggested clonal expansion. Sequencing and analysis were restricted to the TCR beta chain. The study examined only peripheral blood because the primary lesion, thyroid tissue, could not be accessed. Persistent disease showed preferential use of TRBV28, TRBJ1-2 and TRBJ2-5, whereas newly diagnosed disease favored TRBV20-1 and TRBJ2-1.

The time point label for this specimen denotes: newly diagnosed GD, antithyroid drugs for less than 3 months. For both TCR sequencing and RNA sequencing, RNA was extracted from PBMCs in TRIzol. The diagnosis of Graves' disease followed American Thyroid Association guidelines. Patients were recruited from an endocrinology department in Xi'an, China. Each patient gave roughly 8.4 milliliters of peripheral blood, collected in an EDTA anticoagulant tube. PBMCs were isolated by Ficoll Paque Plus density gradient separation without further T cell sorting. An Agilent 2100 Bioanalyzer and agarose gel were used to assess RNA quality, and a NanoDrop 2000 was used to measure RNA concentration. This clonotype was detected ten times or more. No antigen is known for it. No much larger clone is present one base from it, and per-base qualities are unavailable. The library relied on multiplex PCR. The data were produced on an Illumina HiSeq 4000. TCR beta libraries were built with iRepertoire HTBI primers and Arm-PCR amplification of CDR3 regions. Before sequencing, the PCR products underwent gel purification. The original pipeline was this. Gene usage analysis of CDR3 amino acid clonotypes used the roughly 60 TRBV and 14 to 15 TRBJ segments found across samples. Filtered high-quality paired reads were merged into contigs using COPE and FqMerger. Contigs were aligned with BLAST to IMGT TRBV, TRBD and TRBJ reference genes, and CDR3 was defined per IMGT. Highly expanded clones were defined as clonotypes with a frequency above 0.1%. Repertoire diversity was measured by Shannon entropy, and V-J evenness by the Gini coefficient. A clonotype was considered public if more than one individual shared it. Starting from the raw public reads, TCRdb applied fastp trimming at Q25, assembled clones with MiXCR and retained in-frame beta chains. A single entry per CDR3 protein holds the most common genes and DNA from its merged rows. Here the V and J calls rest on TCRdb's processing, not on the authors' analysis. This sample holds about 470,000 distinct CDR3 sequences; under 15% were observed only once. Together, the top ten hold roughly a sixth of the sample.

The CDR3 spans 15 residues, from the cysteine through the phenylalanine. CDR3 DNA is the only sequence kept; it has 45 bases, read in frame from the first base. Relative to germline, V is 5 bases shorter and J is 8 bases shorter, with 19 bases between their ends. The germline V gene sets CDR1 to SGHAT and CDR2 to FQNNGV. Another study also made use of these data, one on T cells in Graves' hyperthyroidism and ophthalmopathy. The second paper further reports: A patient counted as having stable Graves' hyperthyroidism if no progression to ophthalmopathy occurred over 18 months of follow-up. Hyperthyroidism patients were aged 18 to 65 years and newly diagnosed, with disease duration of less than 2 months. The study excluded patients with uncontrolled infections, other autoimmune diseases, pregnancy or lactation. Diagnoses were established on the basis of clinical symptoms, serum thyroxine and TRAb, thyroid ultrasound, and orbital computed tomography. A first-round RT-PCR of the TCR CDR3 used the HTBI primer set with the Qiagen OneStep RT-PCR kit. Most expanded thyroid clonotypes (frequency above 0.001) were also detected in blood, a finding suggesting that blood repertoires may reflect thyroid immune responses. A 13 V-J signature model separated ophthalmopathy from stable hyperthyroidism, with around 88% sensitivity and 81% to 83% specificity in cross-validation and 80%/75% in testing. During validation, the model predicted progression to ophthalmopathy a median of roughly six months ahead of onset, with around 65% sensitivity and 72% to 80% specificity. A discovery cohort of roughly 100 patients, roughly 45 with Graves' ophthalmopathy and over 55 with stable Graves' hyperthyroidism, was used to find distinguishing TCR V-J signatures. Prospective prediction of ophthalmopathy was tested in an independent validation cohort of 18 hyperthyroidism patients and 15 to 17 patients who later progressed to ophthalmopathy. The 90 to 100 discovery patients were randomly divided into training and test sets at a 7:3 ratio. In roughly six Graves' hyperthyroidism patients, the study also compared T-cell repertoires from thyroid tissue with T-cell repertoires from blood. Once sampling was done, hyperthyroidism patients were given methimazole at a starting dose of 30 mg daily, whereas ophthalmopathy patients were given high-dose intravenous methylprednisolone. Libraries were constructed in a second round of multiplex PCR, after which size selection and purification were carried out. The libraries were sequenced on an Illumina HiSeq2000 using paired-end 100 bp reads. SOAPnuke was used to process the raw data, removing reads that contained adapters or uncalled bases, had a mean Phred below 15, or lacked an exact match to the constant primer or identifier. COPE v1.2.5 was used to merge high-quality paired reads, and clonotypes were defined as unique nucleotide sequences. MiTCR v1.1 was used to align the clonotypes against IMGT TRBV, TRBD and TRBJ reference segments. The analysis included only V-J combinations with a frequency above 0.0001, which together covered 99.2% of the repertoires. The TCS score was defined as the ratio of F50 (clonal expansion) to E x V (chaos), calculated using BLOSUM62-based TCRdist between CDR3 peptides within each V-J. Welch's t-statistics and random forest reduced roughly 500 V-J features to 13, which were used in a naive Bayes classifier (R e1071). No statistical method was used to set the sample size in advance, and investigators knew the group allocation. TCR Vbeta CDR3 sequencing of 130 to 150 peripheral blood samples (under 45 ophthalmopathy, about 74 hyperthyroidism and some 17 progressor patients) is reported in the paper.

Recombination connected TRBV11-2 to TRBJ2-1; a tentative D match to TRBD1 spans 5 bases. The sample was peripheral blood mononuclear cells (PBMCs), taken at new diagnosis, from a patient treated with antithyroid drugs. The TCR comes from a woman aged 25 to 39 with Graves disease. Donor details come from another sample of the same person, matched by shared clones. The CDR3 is CASSHAGFSMDEQFF. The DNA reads TGTGCCAGCAGCCACGCAGGGTTCTCAATGGATGAGCAGTTCTTC.